This TCR beta chain was sequenced during a study of OX40 agonist ivuxolimab in advanced cancers. Study background: Treatment of patients was with ivuxolimab, an agonistic anti-OX40 (CD134) antibody. Anti-PD-1, anti-PD-L1 or anti-CTLA-4 therapy given earlier was allowed, and 30% to 45% had some.

As to this clone: The target antigen is unknown.

The CDR3 sequence is 17 residues long. Study results and caveats: Dose levels from 0.1 to 3.0 mg/kg saw CD4+ and CD8+ blood T cells expand clonally by week 6.

Repertoires were generated with immunoSEQ multiplex PCR, while TCRdb's copy carries only in-frame clones and drops some. This table holds some 87,000 clones, around nine tenths found once. Anyone with autoimmune disease history or systemic immunosuppression was excluded. Here the sequenced sample was CD4+ or CD8+ T cells sorted from blood, taken in a trial of the OX40 agonist ivuxolimab. The source is an adult with an advanced solid tumor such as melanoma, head and neck, liver or kidney cancer. The V and J genes are TRBV21-1 and TRBJ1-1; the D call in the table, TRBD1, was not verified against the DNA. TRBV21-1 has pseudogene status. DNA for the CDR3: TGTGCCAGCAGCAGAAGCCAAGATACAGGGATGAACACTGAAGCTTTCTTT. Its protein product is CASSRSQDTGMNTEAFF.